The text below deals with one TCR beta chain. The data are from a study of blood T cell repertoires in COVID-19. Using immunoSEQ multiplex PCR, the repertoire was profiled, and TCRdb retains in-frame clones only, with some absent. The repertoire holds about 160,000 clones, with around 85% as singletons. Germline V gene data show CDR1 as LNHDA and CDR2 as SQIVND (reference sequence). The junction had 5 bases not matched to a gene; V was cut back by 3 bases and J by 2 bases. The CDR3 runs 15 residues. This TCR was sampled from a woman in her 70s with acute or convalescent COVID-19. The sequenced sample was peripheral blood. V gene TRBV19 combines with J gene TRBJ2-5, with 8 bases matching TRBD2. The DNA of the CDR3 is TGTGCCAGTAGTATTCAGCGGGGGCTTCAAGAGACCCAGTACTTC. Translating it yields CASSIQRGLQETQYF.